The 21 T cell receptor beta chains below come from one sample, sequenced in a study of T cells after yellow fever vaccination. TCRdb re-derived calls from the 5' RACE reads in MiXCR, one entry per CDR3 protein. The table shows approximately 550,000 distinct CDR3 sequences, with 15% to 20% occurring only once. Material: PBMCs, obtained 15 days after the yellow fever booster vaccination. These receptors all stem from a man aged 25 to 40 who received the YFV17D yellow fever vaccine.

This clonotype came up many times. J is TRBJ2-3 and V is TRBV28, with no clear D. Per the germline V gene, CDR1 is MDHEN and CDR2 is SYDVKM. The CDR3 length is 12 residues. The V and J ends lost 5 bases and 4 bases respectively, with 7 bases between them. The CDR3 sequence: CASSLLSDTQYF. As DNA, the CDR3 is TGTGCCAGCAGTCTGCTTTCAGATACGCAGTATTTT.

In this sample, this clonotype turned up a few times. The rearrangement uses TRBV6-5 and TRBJ2-1; D is unresolved. The CDR3 extends over 14 amino acids. Germline loops: CDR1 MNHEY, CDR2 SVGAGI. Trimming left V 0 bases short and J 6 bases short, with 9 bases between. This CDR3 reads CASSYSTSTNEQFF. In DNA, the CDR3 is TGTGCCAGCAGTTACTCGACGAGTACCAATGAGCAGTTCTTC.

J is TRBJ2-1 and V is TRBV20-1, with TRBD1 as a possible D gene (5 bases). The CDR3 length is 13 residues. Trimming stripped 0 bases from V and 8 bases from J, with 11 bases between. Germline values: CDR1 DFQATT, CDR2 SNEGSKA (reference sequence). The CDR3 DNA reads TGCAGTGCTAGAGATCTAGGGGTGGATGAGCAGTTCTTC. Its protein is CSARDLGVDEQFF.

This clonotype is a singleton in its sample. Germline is not matched at one junction end, which may reflect a read error. The chain joins TRBV5-1 to TRBJ2-3; TRBD2 might be the D (5 bases). The V gene's germline CDR1 is SGHRS and CDR2 YFSETQ. This CDR3 is built from 15 residues. The DNA for the CDR3 is TGCGCCAGCAGTTTGGCGGGTATCAACACAGATACGCAGTATTTT. This codes for CASSLAGINTDTQYF.

A few counts support this clonotype. The V call is TRBV29-1, the J call TRBJ2-2; D ambiguous. The CDR3 length is 11 residues. CDR1 and CDR2 from the germline V gene are SQVTM and ANQGSEA. Trimming cost V 4 bases and J 5 bases, with 5 bases left between them. The CDR3 here is CSVVRTGELFF. Written as DNA, the CDR3 is TGCAGCGTTGTGAGAACCGGGGAGCTGTTTTTT.

This clonotype was recorded a few times. The chain links TRBV18 to TRBJ2-5; the D gene is possibly TRBD1 (5 bases). Trimming removed 5 bases from V and 5 bases from J, with 18 bases in between. This CDR3 has 15 residues. Germline V gene lookup returns CDR1 KGHSH and CDR2 LQKENI. The CDR3 DNA reads TGTGCCAGCTCATCAGAATGGGGCCAAAGGGAGACCCAGTACTTC. Translated: CASSSEWGQRETQYF. Full variable domain (missing parts from reference TRBV18 and TRBJ2-5): NAGVMQNPRHLVRRRGQEARLRCSPMKGHSHVYWYRQLPEEGLKFMVYLQKENIIDESGMPKERFSAEFPKEGPSILRIQQVVRGDSAAYFCASSSEWGQRETQYFGPGTRLLVL.

This chain links TRBV7-2 with TRBJ1-2; 7 nucleotides agree with TRBD1. V trimming: 1 base; J trimming: 4 bases; junction bases outside the gene matches: 3. This CDR3 contains 14 residues. Germline V gene data show CDR1 as SGHTA and CDR2 as FQGNSA. This CDR3 is CASSLDRGFYGYTF. CDR3 DNA: TGTGCCAGCAGCTTAGACAGGGGTTTCTATGGCTACACCTTC. The full variable domain, its missing parts supplied by reference TRBV7-2 and TRBJ1-2, is GAGVSQSPSNKVTEKGKDVELRCDPISGHTALYWYRQSLGQGLEFLIYFQGNSAPDKSGLPSDRFSAERTGGSVSTLTIQRTQQEDSAVYLCASSLDRGFYGYTFGSGTRLTVV.

This clonotype was observed many times. This chain links TRBV7-2 with TRBJ2-5, with D possibly called TRBD1 or TRBD2 (5 bases each). Trimming stripped 4 bases from V and 2 bases from J, with 5 bases between. The CDR3 has 12 amino acids. Germline V lookup: CDR1 SGHTA, CDR2 FQGNSA. CDR3 in DNA: TGTGCCAGCAGCTGGGGGCAAGAGACCCAGTACTTC. This codes for CASSWGQETQYF. Filled out from reference TRBV7-2 and TRBJ2-5, the complete variable domain reads GAGVSQSPSNKVTEKGKDVELRCDPISGHTALYWYRQSLGQGLEFLIYFQGNSAPDKSGLPSDRFSAERTGGSVSTLTIQRTQQEDSAVYLCASSWGQETQYFGPGTRLLVL.

There are a few counts of this clonotype. The gene calls are TRBV12-3 or TRBV12-4 and TRBJ2-5; no definite D call. The CDR3 is made up of 15 amino acids. Trimming took off 3 bases at V and 5 bases at J, with 16 bases between the two ends. The CDR3 DNA reads TGTGCCAGCAGTTTCTCCCTCGAAGCCGGGGAGACCCAGTACTTC. It specifies CASSFSLEAGETQYF.

This clonotype was picked up many times. V usage is TRBV15 and J usage is TRBJ2-3; D assignment may be TRBD1 or TRBD2 (5 bases each). CDR1 is LNHNV and CDR2 is YYDKDF in the germline V gene (reference sequence). CDR3 size: 16 residues. Trimming took off 0 bases at V and 4 bases at J, with 14 bases between the two ends. The CDR3 here is CATSRDRGRESDTQYF. CDR3 nucleotides: TGTGCCACCAGCAGAGATCGGGGCAGGGAATCAGATACGCAGTATTTT.

The V call is TRBV7-2, the J call TRBJ2-7; TRBD2 aligns across 13 bases. The J segment lost 4 bases and the V segment lost 5 bases, leaving 5 bases of the junction unmatched. Germline loops: CDR1 SGHTA, CDR2 FQGNSA. The CDR3 is 15 residues long. The CDR3 DNA reads TGTGCCAGCAGCCCTACGACTAGCGGGAGGTACGAGCAGTACTTC. Translation: CASSPTTSGRYEQYF.

The chain employs TRBV20-1 and TRBJ2-6, with TRBD1 matching 7 bases. V was pared by 6 bases and J by 3 bases, with 14 bases of the junction left unmatched. There are 17 residues in the CDR3. Germline V gives CDR1 DFQATT, CDR2 SNEGSKA (reference sequence). The CDR3 protein is CSALHDRVFLGANVLTF. CDR3 coding DNA: TGCAGTGCCCTTCATGACAGGGTCTTTCTTGGGGCCAACGTCCTGACTTTC.

This clonotype has only a few counts. The J gene is TRBJ2-5, the V gene TRBV7-8, with TRBD2 identical over 10 bases. Germline V lookup: CDR1 SGHVS, CDR2 FQNEAQ. CDR3 length equals 18 residues. V lost 0 bases, J lost 2 bases, and 9 bases stayed unmatched. CDR3 sequence (DNA): TGTGCCAGCAGCTTAGCAAAGTCGGCTAGCGGGAGACAAGAGACCCAGTACTTC. As protein: CASSLAKSASGRQETQYF.

CDR3 nucleotide sequence: TGTGCCAGCAGTTTCTACGGGGTGGCCACTGAAGCTTTCTTT. Encoded protein: CASSFYGVATEAFF. The rearrangement links TRBV6-5 to TRBJ1-1; D unresolved. Germline V CDR1 and CDR2: MNHEY, SVGAGI. V was shortened by 4 bases and J by 4 bases, with 13 bases between the two germline ends. The CDR3 is 14 amino acids.

This chain uses TRBV7-2 with TRBJ2-7; D is perhaps TRBD2 (6 bases). The CDR3 has 14 residues. Germline CDR1 and CDR2: SGHTA and FQGNSA. V dropped 2 bases and J dropped 7 bases, with 15 bases sitting between them. The CDR3 here is CASSLRAGSGEQYF. CDR3 sequence (DNA): TGTGCCAGCAGCTTACGCGCCGGGAGTGGGGAGCAGTACTTC. Together with reference TRBV7-2 and TRBJ2-7, the CDR3 gives the full variable domain: GAGVSQSPSNKVTEKGKDVELRCDPISGHTALYWYRQSLGQGLEFLIYFQGNSAPDKSGLPSDRFSAERTGGSVSTLTIQRTQQEDSAVYLCASSLRAGSGEQYFGPGTRLTVT.

This clonotype has more than one count but fewer than ten. The CDR3 spells CASSYSISGGSVEQYF. CDR3 sequence (DNA): TGTGCCAGCAGTTACTCGATTAGCGGCGGGTCGGTCGAGCAGTACTTC. The chain uses TRBV6-5 and TRBJ2-7, with D maybe TRBD2 (6 bases). V shed 0 bases and J shed 6 bases, with 18 bases lying between them. Germline assignment: CDR1 MNHEY and CDR2 SVGAGI. This CDR3 spans 16 amino acids.

The chain couples TRBV5-6 to TRBJ1-6; no reliable D call. Germline CDR1 SGHDT, CDR2 YYEEEE. V lost 0 bases and J 4 bases, leaving 5 bases between the germline ends. CDR3 size: 14 residues. The CDR3 is CASSLDRYNSPLHF. As DNA, the CDR3 is TGTGCCAGCAGCTTGGATAGGTATAATTCACCCCTCCACTTT.

The J gene is TRBJ2-7, the V gene TRBV20-1, with D possibly TRBD1 on 5 matching bases. V was trimmed by 6 bases and J by 7 bases, leaving 16 bases between them. The CDR3 has 12 residues. Germline lookup yields CDR1 DFQATT and CDR2 SNEGSKA (reference sequence). The CDR3 sequence is CSAHAHSGEQYF. The CDR3 nucleotides read TGCAGTGCCCACGCCCACTCAGGGGAGCAGTACTTC.

This clonotype occurred a few times. The chain recombines TRBV29-1 with TRBJ1-2, with TRBD1 matching 11 bases. Germline CDR1 and CDR2: SQVTM and ANQGSEA. Unmatched junction bases numbered 12, after V lost 6 bases and J lost 6 bases. The CDR3 has 15 residues. In DNA form, the CDR3 reads TGCAGCGTCAACCTTGGCGGGACAGGGGGAGATGGCTACACCTTC. Its protein product is CSVNLGGTGGDGYTF. Complete variable domain (other parts from reference TRBV29-1 and TRBJ1-2): SAVISQKPSRDICQRGTSLTIQCQVDSQVTMMFWYRQQPGQSLTLIATANQGSEATYESGFVIDKFPISRPNLTFSTLTVSNMSPEDSSIYLCSVNLGGTGGDGYTFGSGTRLTVV.

This sequence joins TRBV13 and TRBJ2-3; TRBD2 aligns across 14 bases. V was clipped by 5 bases and J by 4 bases; unmatched bases: 8. The CDR3 runs to 17 residues. Germline V lookup: CDR1 PRHDT, CDR2 FYEKMQ (reference sequence). CDR3 sequence (DNA): TGTGCCAGCAGCCGGACTAGCGGGAGGAACCGCGCAGATACGCAGTATTTT. Translating gives CASSRTSGRNRADTQYF.

In regard to this clonotype: One end of the junction is discordant with germline, which a read error may explain. The chain uses TRBV3-1 and TRBJ2-1, with D perhaps TRBD2 (6 bases). CDR1 and CDR2 from the germline V gene are LGHDT and YNNKEL (reference sequence). CDR3 length: 13 amino acids. CDR3 DNA sequence: TGTACCAGCAGCCCTCCGGGAGTCCTTGAGCAGTTCTTC. Amino acids: CTSSPPGVLEQFF.